The subject of this entry is one T cell receptor beta chain. This CDR3 is 18 amino acids long. The entry originates in a study of cytomegalovirus exposure and HLA in healthy donors. Study background: A later analysis reported the 100 to 150 validation repertoires used the same platform as the 550 to 800 first-cohort repertoires.

Libraries were prepared by immunoSEQ multiplex PCR; TCRdb keeps only in-frame clonotypes and omits some of them. Among fewer than 400,000 clones listed, more than 80% were seen once. The receptor was derived from a woman aged 18-35 years in good health and CMV-seronegative. The sequencing sample was made of PBMCs. The V and J genes are TRBV21-1 and TRBJ2-1; TRBD1, the table's D call, was not compared with the DNA. TRBV21-1 is termed a pseudogene. CDR3 DNA: TGTGCCAGCAGCAATAGAGAATACCGGGACAGGGACTACAATGAGCAGTTCTTC. Residues: CASSNREYRDRDYNEQFF.